This T cell receptor beta chain was sequenced in a study of T cells after yellow fever vaccination. Study-level findings and limits: The bulk population could contribute abundant contaminating clonotypes to FACS-sorted repertoires. Post-booster samples contained most primary-vaccination clones (around 95% CD4, approximately 88% CD8).

Notes on this clonotype: As yet, its antigen is unknown.

The study made its TCR cDNA through 5'RACE template switching. That step introduced a universal primer site along with UMIs. TCRdb used MiXCR to reprocess the 5' RACE reads, holding one entry per CDR3 protein. Seen here are some 300,000 distinct CDR3 sequences, 8.5% to 10% observed once, and the top ten hold 3% to 4%. V gave up 1 base and J gave up 4 bases, with 1 base separating them. CDR1 and CDR2 from the germline V gene are SGHVS and FQNEAQ. There are 12 residues in the CDR3. The sequence derives from a man between 18 and 35 years old who received the YFV17D yellow fever vaccine. The input for sequencing was CD4+ T cells sorted from PBMCs, taken 5 days after the yellow fever booster vaccination. This rearrangement joins TRBV7-8 to TRBJ1-4; the D is unclear. CDR3 in amino acids: CASSLDNEKLFF. DNA for the CDR3: TGTGCCAGCAGCTTAGATAATGAAAAACTGTTTTTT.